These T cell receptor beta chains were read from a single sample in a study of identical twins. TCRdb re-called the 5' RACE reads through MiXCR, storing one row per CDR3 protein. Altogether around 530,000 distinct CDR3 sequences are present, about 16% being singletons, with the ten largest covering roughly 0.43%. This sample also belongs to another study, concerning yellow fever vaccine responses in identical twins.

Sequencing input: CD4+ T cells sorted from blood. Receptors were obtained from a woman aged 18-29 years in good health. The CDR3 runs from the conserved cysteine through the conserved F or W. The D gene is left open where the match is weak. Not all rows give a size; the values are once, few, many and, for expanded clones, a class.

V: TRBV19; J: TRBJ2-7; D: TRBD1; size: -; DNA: TGTGCCAGTAGTATAACAGGGGGCGGATACGAGCAGTACTTC; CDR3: CASSITGGGYEQYF
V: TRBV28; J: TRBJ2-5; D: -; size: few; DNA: TGTGCCAGCAGTTTACCACAGGCGTGGGAGACCCAGTACTTC; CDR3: CASSLPQAWETQYF
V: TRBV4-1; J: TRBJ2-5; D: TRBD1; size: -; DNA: TGCGCCAGCAGCCAAAGGTTCCGACAGGGGAGTGAGGAGACCCAGTACTTC; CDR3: CASSQRFRQGSEETQYF
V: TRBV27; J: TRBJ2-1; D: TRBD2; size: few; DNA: TGTGCCAGCAGACTAGCGGGGGTGGTGGGAAATGAGCAGTTCTTC; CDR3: CASRLAGVVGNEQFF
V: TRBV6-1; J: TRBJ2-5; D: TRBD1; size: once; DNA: TGTGCCAGCAGTGACAGGGGGCTCCAAGAGACCCAGTACTTC; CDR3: CASSDRGLQETQYF
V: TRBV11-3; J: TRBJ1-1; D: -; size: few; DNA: TGTGCCAGCAGCTTAGGGGGACCCAGGAACACTGAAGCTTTCTTT; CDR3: CASSLGGPRNTEAFF
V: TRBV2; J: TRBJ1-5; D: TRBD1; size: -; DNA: TGTGCCAGCAGTGAAGCCTCAGGGGGCTGGAATCAGCCCCAGCATTTT; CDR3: CASSEASGGWNQPQHF
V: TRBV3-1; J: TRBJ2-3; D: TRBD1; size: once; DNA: TGTGCCAGCAAAGGGGGCAGGATAAGCACAGATACGCAGTATTTT; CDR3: CASKGGRISTDTQYF
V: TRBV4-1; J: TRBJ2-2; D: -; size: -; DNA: TGCGCCAGCAGCCAAGGACAGATCACCGGGGAGCTGTTTTTT; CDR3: CASSQGQITGELFF
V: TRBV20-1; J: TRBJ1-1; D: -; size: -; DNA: TGCAGTGCCGCGGACGGAAACACTGAAGCTTTCTTT; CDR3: CSAADGNTEAFF